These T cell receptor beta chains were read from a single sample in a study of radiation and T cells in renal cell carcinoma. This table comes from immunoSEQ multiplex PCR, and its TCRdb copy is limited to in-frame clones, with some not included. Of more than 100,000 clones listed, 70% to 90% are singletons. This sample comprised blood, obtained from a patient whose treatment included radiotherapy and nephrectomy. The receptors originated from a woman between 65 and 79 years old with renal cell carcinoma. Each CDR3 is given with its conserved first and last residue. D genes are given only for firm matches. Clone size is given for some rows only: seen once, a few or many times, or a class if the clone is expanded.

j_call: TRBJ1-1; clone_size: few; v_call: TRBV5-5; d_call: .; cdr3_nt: TGTGCCAGCAGCTTGGCCGACATGGGTGAGGCTTTCTTT; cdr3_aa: CASSLADMGEAFF
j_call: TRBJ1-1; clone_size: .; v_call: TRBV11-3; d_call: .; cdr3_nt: TGTGCCAGCAGCTTAGGGCAAAAGGCTTTCTTT; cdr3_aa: CASSLGQKAFF
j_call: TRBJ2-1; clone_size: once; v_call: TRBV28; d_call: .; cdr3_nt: TGTGCCAGCAGTTTATCGGTATTTAATGGGAATGAGCAGTTCTTC; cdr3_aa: CASSLSVFNGNEQFF
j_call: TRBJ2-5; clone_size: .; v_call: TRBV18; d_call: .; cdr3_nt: TGTGCCAGCTCACCACGGGGAGAGACCCAGTACTTC; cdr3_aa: CASSPRGETQYF
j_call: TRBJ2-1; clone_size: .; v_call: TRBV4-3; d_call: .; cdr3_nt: TGCGCCAGCAGCCAAGAAGGGATGAGGAACAATGAGCAGTTCTTC; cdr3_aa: CASSQEGMRNNEQFF
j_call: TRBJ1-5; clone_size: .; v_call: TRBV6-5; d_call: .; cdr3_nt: TGTGCCAGCAGCGGAAGTAGCAATCAGCCCCAGCATTTT; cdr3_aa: CASSGSSNQPQHF
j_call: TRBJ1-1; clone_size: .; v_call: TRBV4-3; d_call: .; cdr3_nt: TGCGCCAGGGGACGGGGGGGGTACACTGAAGCTTTCTTT; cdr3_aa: CARGRGGYTEAFF
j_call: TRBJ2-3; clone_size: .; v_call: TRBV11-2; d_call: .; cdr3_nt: TGTGCCAGCAGCTTCATCAGGTCCACGGGTACAGATACGCAGTATTTT; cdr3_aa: CASSFIRSTGTDTQYF
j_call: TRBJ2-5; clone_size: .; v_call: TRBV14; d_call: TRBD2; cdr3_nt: TGTGCCAGCAGCCTTTCACGCGGGGGGGGGCAAGAGACCCAGTACTTC; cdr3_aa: CASSLSRGGGQETQYF
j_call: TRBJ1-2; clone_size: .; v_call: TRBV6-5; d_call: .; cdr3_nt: TGTGCCAGCACCGAGGGGCGGGGACGAGGGGGCTACACCTTC; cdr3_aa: CASTEGRGRGGYTF
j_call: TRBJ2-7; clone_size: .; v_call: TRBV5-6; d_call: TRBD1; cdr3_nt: TGTGCCAGCAGCGTCACAGGGGTGGTTAAGCAGTACTTC; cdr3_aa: CASSVTGVVKQYF
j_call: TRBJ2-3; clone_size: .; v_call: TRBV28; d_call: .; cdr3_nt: TGTGCCAGCAGTTTCAGACTAACTAGCACAGATACGCAGTATTTT; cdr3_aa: CASSFRLTSTDTQYF
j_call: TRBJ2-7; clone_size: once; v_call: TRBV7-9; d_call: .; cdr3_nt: TGTGCCAGCAGCTTAGCAGGGCCCTCCTACGAGCAGTACTTC; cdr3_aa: CASSLAGPSYEQYF
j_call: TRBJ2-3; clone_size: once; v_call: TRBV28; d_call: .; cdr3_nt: TGTGCCAGCAGTCCCGGGGGAGCTAGCACAGATACGCAGTATTTT; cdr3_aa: CASSPGGASTDTQYF
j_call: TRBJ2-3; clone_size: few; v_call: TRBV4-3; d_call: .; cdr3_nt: TGCGCCAGCAGCCATCGGGGACGGAGGGGCACAGATACGCAGTATTTT; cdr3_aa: CASSHRGRRGTDTQYF
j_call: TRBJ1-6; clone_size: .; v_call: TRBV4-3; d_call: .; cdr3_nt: TGCGCCAGCAGCCAAGAGCGAGGGCCCCTCCACTTT; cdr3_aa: CASSQERGPLHF
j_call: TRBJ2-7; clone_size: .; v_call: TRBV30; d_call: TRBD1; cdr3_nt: TGTGCCTCAAGACAGGGCTACGAGCAGTACTTC; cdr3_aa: CASRQGYEQYF
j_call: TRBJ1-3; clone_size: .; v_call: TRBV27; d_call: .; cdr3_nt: TGTGCCAGCAGTCTCACAGGGAATTTGCCAAACACCATATATTTT; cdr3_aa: CASSLTGNLPNTIYF
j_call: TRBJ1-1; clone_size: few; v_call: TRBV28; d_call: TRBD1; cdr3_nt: TGTGCCAGCAGTACAGGGGTTGACACTGAAGCTTTCTTT; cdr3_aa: CASSTGVDTEAFF
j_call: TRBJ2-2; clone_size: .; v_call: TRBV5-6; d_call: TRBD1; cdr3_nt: TGTGCCAGCAGCTCGACAGGGGAAATTGGCGGGGAGCTGTTTTTT; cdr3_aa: CASSSTGEIGGELFF
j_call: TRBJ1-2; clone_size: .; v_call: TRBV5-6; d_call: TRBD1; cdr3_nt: TGTGCCAGCAGCATTACAGGGGGCGCCGCGGAGGTTGGCTACACCTTC; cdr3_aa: CASSITGGAAEVGYTF
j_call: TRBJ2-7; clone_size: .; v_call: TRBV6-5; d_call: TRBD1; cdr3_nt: TGTGCCAGCAGCCGACAGGGAAACTACGAGCAGTACTTC; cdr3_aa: CASSRQGNYEQYF
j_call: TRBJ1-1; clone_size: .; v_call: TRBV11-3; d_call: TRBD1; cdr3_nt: TGTGCCAGCAGCGTGACAGGGGAAGCTTTCTTT; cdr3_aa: CASSVTGEAFF
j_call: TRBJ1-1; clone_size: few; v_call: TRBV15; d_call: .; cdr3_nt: TGTGCCACCAGCCGGGCGACTACAAACACTGAAGCTTTCTTT; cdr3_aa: CATSRATTNTEAFF
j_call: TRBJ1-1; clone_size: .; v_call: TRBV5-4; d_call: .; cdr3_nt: TGTGCCAGCAGCTTGGTCGGAGTAGAGGCTGAAGCTTTCTTT; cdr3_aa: CASSLVGVEAEAFF
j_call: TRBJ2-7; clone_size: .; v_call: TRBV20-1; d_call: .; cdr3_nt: TGCAGTGCAACCCTGACGACCGAGCAGTACTTC; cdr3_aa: CSATLTTEQYF
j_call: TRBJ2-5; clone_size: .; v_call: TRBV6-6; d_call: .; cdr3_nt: TGTGCCAGCAGTTACAGGGCTAGCGCCCCGCAAGAGACCCAGTACTTC; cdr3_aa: CASSYRASAPQETQYF
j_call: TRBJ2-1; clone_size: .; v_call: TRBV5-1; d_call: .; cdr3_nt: TGCGCCAGCAGCTCCCTAGAGAAGGGTAATGAGCAGTTCTTC; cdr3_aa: CASSSLEKGNEQFF
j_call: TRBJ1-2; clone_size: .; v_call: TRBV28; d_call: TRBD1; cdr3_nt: TGTGCCAGCAGTTCCGGGACAGTAGCTAACTATGGCTACACCTTC; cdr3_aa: CASSSGTVANYGYTF
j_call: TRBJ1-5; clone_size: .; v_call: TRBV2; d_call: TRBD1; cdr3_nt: TGTGCCAGCACGGGACAGGAAAGCCATCAGCCCCAGCATTTT; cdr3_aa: CASTGQESHQPQHF
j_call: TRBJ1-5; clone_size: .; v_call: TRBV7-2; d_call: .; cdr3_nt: TGTGCCAGCAGCTTGCAACAGGGTGATCAGCCCCAGCATTTT; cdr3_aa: CASSLQQGDQPQHF
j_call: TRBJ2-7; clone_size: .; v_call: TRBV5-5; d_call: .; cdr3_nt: TGTGCCAGCAGCCCGGGACTCTACGAGCAGTACTTC; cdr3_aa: CASSPGLYEQYF
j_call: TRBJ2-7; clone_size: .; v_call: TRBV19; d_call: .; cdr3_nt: TGTGCCAGCTCTCCCGGCGGGGCGGGAAACGAGCAGTACTTC; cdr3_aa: CASSPGGAGNEQYF
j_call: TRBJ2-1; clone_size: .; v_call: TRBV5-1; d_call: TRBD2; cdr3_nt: TGCGCCAGCAGCCGGGGTGGCGGGGGGGCTTTTGGTGAGCAGTTCTTC; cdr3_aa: CASSRGGGGAFGEQFF
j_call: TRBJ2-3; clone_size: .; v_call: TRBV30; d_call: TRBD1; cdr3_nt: TGTGCCTGGAGTGGCGGGACAGGGGGAAATGGAGATACGCAGTATTTT; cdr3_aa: CAWSGGTGGNGDTQYF
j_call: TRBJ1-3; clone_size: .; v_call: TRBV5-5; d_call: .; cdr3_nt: TGTGCCAGCAGGTCCTCCTCTGGAAACACCATATATTTT; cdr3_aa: CASRSSSGNTIYF
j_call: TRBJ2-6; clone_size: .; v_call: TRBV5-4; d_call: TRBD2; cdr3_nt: TGTGCCAGCAGCCACCCTTGGGGGGGAGGTGGGGCCAACGTCCTGACTTTC; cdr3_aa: CASSHPWGGGGANVLTF
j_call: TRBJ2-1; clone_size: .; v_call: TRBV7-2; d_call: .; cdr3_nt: TGTGCCAGCAGCTTCTTTAATGAGCAGTTCTTC; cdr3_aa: CASSFFNEQFF
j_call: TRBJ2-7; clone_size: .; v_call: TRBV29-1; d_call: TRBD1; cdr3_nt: TGCAGCGACCGTCCCTTAGGACAGGAGTCCTACGAGCAGTACTTC; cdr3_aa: CSDRPLGQESYEQYF
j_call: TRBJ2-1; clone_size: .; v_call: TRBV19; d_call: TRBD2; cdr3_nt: TGTGCCAGTAGTATAAAAGGGACTAGCGGGGGGGCAGGTCATGAGCAGTTCTTC; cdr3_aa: CASSIKGTSGGAGHEQFF
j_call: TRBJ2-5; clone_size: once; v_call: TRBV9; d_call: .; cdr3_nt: TGTGCCAGCAGCGTAGTAGAATGGGAGACCCAGTACTTC; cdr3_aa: CASSVVEWETQYF
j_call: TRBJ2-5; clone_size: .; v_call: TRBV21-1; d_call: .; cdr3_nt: TGTGCCAGCAGCAAATTTCTCGCTAATTGTCCAGGGCGCTTGACCCAGTACTTC; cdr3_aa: CASSKFLANCPGRLTQYF
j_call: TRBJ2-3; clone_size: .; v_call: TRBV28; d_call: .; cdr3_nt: TGTGCCAGCAGTCCTATTACAGATACGCAGTATTTT; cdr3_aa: CASSPITDTQYF
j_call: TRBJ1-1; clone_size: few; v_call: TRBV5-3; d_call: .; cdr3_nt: TGTGCCAGAAGCTTTCCCACAGAGGGGCAGTGTGCAGCTTTCTTT; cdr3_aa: CARSFPTEGQCAAFF
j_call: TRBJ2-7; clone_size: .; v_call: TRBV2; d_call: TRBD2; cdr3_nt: TGTGCCAGCGGGCAACTAGCGGCGAGCTCCTACGAGCAGTACTTC; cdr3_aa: CASGQLAASSYEQYF
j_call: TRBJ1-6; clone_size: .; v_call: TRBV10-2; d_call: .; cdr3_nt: TGCGCCAGCAGTGAGCTACAGGGTAGGGCATCACCCCTCCACTTT; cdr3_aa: CASSELQGRASPLHF